The clone carrying this TCR beta chain showed up just once. Its antigen is unknown. The data were taken from a study of somatic mutations in cytotoxic T cells in rheumatoid arthritis. Study overall: Prior to any treatment and right after diagnosis, patient blood (about 28 ml EDTA) was drawn. Study conclusions and caveats: Unlike healthy controls, rheumatoid arthritis patients had CD8+ clonality that increased with age. Neither rheumatoid arthritis patients nor age-matched healthy controls had significantly different CD8+ T-cell clonality from the other group.

TCRdb keeps only in-frame clones here, not all; method: immunoSEQ multiplex PCR. The table lists 13,000 to 15,000 clones, 82% of them singletons. Sample: CD8+ T cells sorted from blood. The sequence was collected from an adult with rheumatoid arthritis.

The CDR3 coding sequence is TGTGCCAGCAGCGTAGAGGGACTAGCGTCAGTTACGCAGTATTTT. Its protein product is CASSVEGLASVTQYF. This chain uses TRBV9 with TRBJ2-3; TRBD2 matches at 10 bases. The CDR3 runs to 15 residues. J gave up 8 bases and V 0 bases, and 6 bases lay outside the gene matches. Germline-derived CDR1 and CDR2 are SGDLS and YYNGEE.